This T cell receptor delta chain is from a study of gamma-delta chains in newborns, infants, children. The wider study: Polyclonal expansion of innate γδ T cells after birth follows microbial exposure.

The CDR3 consists of 20 residues. Germline loops: CDR1 NSMFDY, CDR2 ISSIKDK. V lost 0 bases and J lost 2; bases outside the gene matches: 16. TCRdb redid clone calling on the reads using CATT. In the table there are around 11,000 delta-chain clones, 3.5% of which are singletons. By frequency in the sample, this clone is medium-sized (0.01 to 0.1%). The chain uses TRAV29/DV5 and TRDJ1; 13 bases align to TRDD3. The sample consisted of blood. The source of this sequence is a child who was a newborn, infant or young child, either healthy, febrile or measles-vaccinated (not recorded which). CDR3 DNA sequence: TGTGCAGCAAGCGCGAGTCGCCCCGACTGGGGGATACGCCGGACCGATAAACTCATCTTT. Protein product: CAASASRPDWGIRRTDKLIF.